The clone carrying this T cell receptor (beta chain) was counted only a few times. The data were obtained in a study of blood T cell repertoires in COVID-19. Study background: Whether acute or convalescent, the COVID-19 samples came from the United States, Italy and Spain. PBMCs, B-cell-depleted T cells, or T cells were the source of the cDNA or gDNA that made up the material.

Original analysis: Estimation of nucleated cell counts relied on the amplification of reference gene primers. This table comes from immunoSEQ multiplex PCR, and its TCRdb copy is limited to in-frame clones, with some not included. D and trimming come from the DNA, and the V and J calls and clone size come from that table. The data hold about 250,000 clones, with about 91% observed a single time. The CDR3 runs 19 residues. V shed 5 bases and J 0 bases; nucleotides not matched to a gene: 17. CDR1 is SGHRS and CDR2 is YFSETQ in the germline V gene. The sample comprised peripheral blood. The V gene is TRBV5-1, the J gene TRBJ2-4, with 7 nucleotides matching TRBD2. The TCR was taken from a middle-aged woman who had recovered from COVID-19. CDR3 bases: TGCGCCAGCAGGTTGAGGGAGGGTACGGTACTTGCAGCCAAAAACATTCAGTACTTC. It yields the protein CASRLREGTVLAAKNIQYF.